These T cell receptor beta chains were read from a single sample in a study of blood T cells in healthy people across ages. TCRdb reanalysed the 5' RACE reads using MiXCR and keeps one entry per CDR3 protein. The data contain about 1 million distinct CDR3 sequences, under 55% of them seen just once; the ten biggest clones take up approximately 20%. The sample consisted of blood. The receptors come from a woman aged 55-69 years in good health. CDR3s include the opening cysteine and the closing phenylalanine or tryptophan. The order of the fields is CDR3 protein, CDR3 DNA, D gene, V gene, J gene, clone size. A D gene is named only where the DNA matches it firmly. Only part of the rows carry a size: once, few, many, or a class if the clone is expanded.

CASSARLATSTETQYF	TGTGCCAGCAGCGCGAGACTAGCGACTAGCACAGAGACGCAGTATTTT	TRBD2	TRBV9	TRBJ2-3	once
CASSELWGGETQYF	TGTGCCAGCAGTGAATTATGGGGGGGGGAGACCCAGTACTTC	TRBD2	TRBV25-1	TRBJ2-5	.
CASGAPGQGFNEQFF	TGTGCCAGCGGTGCACCGGGACAGGGTTTCAATGAGCAGTTCTTC	TRBD1	TRBV28	TRBJ2-1	.
CASSYVAGRTGNEQFF	TGTGCCAGCAGTTACGTTGCAGGGAGGACAGGCAATGAGCAGTTCTTC	.	TRBV6-5	TRBJ2-1	.
CASSLPGQGQETQYF	TGTGCCAGCAGCTTACCTGGACAGGGGCAAGAGACCCAGTACTTC	TRBD1	TRBV7-8	TRBJ2-5	few
CATSRDGTVQETQYF	TGTGCCACCAGCAGAGATGGGACAGTCCAAGAGACCCAGTACTTC	TRBD1	TRBV15	TRBJ2-5	.
CASSTIGVGEQYF	TGTGCCAGCAGCACCATCGGGGTGGGGGAGCAGTACTTC	.	TRBV9	TRBJ2-7	.
CASSLALLGLWETQYF	TGTGCCAGCAGCTTAGCTCTGTTGGGCCTTTGGGAGACCCAGTACTTC	.	TRBV7-2	TRBJ2-5	.
CATGNLPDTQYF	TGTGCCACGGGGAATTTGCCAGATACGCAGTATTTT	.	TRBV24-1	TRBJ2-3	.
CASSVDPTGGIYNEQYF	TGTGCCAGCAGCGTAGACCCTACTGGCGGGATCTACAATGAGCAGTACTTC	.	TRBV9	TRBJ2-7	.
CASSQWTSAYEQYF	TGTGCCAGCAGTCAATGGACTAGCGCCTACGAGCAGTACTTC	TRBD2	TRBV6-2/TRBV6-3	TRBJ2-7	.
CSVDAGPSGTGLYGCTF	.	.	TRBV29-1	TRBJ1-2	.
CASSSTGGAGKTDTQYF	TGTGCCAGCAGCTCGACGGGGGGGGCAGGGAAGACAGATACGCAGTATTTT	TRBD2	TRBV13	TRBJ2-3	.
CASSEYWGTNEQYF	TGTGCCAGCAGTGAATATTGGGGAACCAATGAGCAGTACTTC	.	TRBV25-1	TRBJ2-5	once
CASSEPGTSYEQYF	TGTGCCAGCAGTGAACCGGGCACGAGCTACGAGCAGTACTTC	.	TRBV2	TRBJ2-7	once
CACTPGLAVYNEQFF	TGTGCCTGCACTCCGGGACTAGCGGTCTACAATGAGCAGTTCTTC	TRBD2	TRBV30	TRBJ2-1	.
CASSRGARDPPADTQYF	TGTGCCAGCAGCCGGGGGGCCAGGGATCCCCCCGCAGATACGCAGTATTTT	.	TRBV7-9	TRBJ2-3	few
CASSLGGDYGYTF	TGCGCCAGCAGCTTGGGAGGGGATTACGGCTACACCTTC	.	TRBV5-1	TRBJ1-2	many
CASSLGSGDTDTQYF	TGTGCCAGCAGCTTGGGGTCCGGGGATACAGATACGCAGTATTTT	.	TRBV5-6	TRBJ2-3	few
CASLSTQINQPQHF	TGTGCCAGCCTAAGCACACAGATCAATCAGCCCCAGCATTTT	.	TRBV6-1	TRBJ1-5	.
CASSLRPNSEQFF	TGCGCCAGCAGCTTGAGACCCAATAGCGAGCAGTTCTTC	.	TRBV5-1	TRBJ2-1	.
CASSVGERGIQYF	TGTGCCAGCAGTGTCGGGGAACGGGGCATTCAGTACTTC	.	TRBV27	TRBJ2-4	.
CASSPKFSGLVSPNSYNEQFF	TGTGCCAGCAGCCCTAAGTTTTCAGGACTAGTATCCCCCAATTCCTACAATGAGCAGTTCTTC	TRBD2	TRBV27	TRBJ2-1	.
CSASDASSYNSPLHF	TGCAGTGCTTCCGACGCAAGCTCCTATAATTCACCCCTCCACTTT	.	TRBV20-1	TRBJ1-6	.
CAGRLGGTGAHNEQYF	TGTGCCGGCAGGTTAGGTGGGACAGGGGCCCACAATGAGCAGTACTTC	TRBD1	TRBV7-2	TRBJ2-5	.
CASSLGTTNTGELFF	TGTGCCAGCAGCTTAGGGACGACGAACACCGGGGAGCTGTTTTTT	.	TRBV7-7	TRBJ2-2	.
CASSQDLGSLFF	TGTGCCAGCAGCCAAGATCTGGGATCCCTGTTTTTT	.	TRBV3-1	TRBJ1-4	few
CASSRQVLYEQYF	TGTGCCAGCAGTAGACAGGTTCTCTACGAGCAGTACTTC	.	TRBV6-2/TRBV6-3	TRBJ2-7	.
CATSRVYSNEQFF	TGTGCCACCAGCAGGGTATACAGCAATGAGCAGTTCTTC	.	TRBV15	TRBJ2-1	few
CSASKPDAGTYYEQYF	TGCAGTGCTAGTAAGCCCGACGCCGGGACATATTACGAGCAGTACTTC	.	TRBV20-1	TRBJ2-7	.
CASSYQPGQGAFF	TGTGCCAGCAGCTACCAACCCGGACAGGGAGCTTTCTTT	TRBD1	TRBV11-2	TRBJ1-1	.
CASSWDNSEKLFF	TGTGCCAGCAGTTGGGACAACAGTGAAAAACTGTTTTTT	.	TRBV28	TRBJ1-4	.
CASSLGGRPPDTQYF	TGTGCCAGCAGTTTAGGGGGACGTCCTCCAGATACGCAGTATTTT	.	TRBV27	TRBJ2-3	.
CSARDGGLAKNIQYF	TGCAGTGCTAGAGATGGGGGATTAGCCAAAAACATTCAGTACTTC	.	TRBV20-1	TRBJ2-4	once
CASSPSGERGYNEQFF	TGCGCCAGCAGCCCCTCGGGGGAGAGAGGGTACAATGAGCAGTTCTTC	.	TRBV4-1	TRBJ2-1	.
CVSSSNRVQETQYF	TGTGTCAGCAGCTCGAACAGGGTCCAAGAGACCCAGTACTTC	.	TRBV7-2	TRBJ2-5	.
CSAVSGSGNEQFF	TGCAGTGCTGTTAGCGGGAGTGGCAATGAGCAGTTCTTC	TRBD2	TRBV20-1	TRBJ2-1	.
CSVRSGGQTFF	TGCAGCGTGCGCTCAGGGGGACAGACGTTCTTC	TRBD1	TRBV29-1	TRBJ2-1	many
CASSSSGGAGRADTQYF	TGTGCCAGCAGCTCCAGCGGCGGAGCGGGGCGGGCAGATACGCAGTATTTT	TRBD2	TRBV11-2	TRBJ2-3	many
CATSRGGTGAYNEQFF	TGTGCCACCAGCAGAGGTGGGACAGGGGCTTACAATGAGCAGTTCTTC	TRBD1	TRBV15	TRBJ2-1	few
CAISPGQGSENTIYF	TGTGCCATCAGTCCGGGACAGGGTTCTGAAAACACCATATATTTT	TRBD1	TRBV10-3	TRBJ1-3	.
CASTPGGSGSYEQYF	TGTGCCAGCACCCCCGGGGGTAGCGGGAGCTACGAGCAGTACTTC	TRBD2	TRBV7-2	TRBJ2-7	.
CASSPGQAYSYEQYF	TGTGCCAGCAGCCCTGGACAGGCCTACTCCTACGAGCAGTACTTC	TRBD1	TRBV3-1	TRBJ2-7	.
CASSRDRVLYEQYF	TGTGCCAGCTCCCGGGACAGGGTACTCTACGAGCAGTACTTC	TRBD1	TRBV7-9	TRBJ2-7	.
CAISRTSGSGRVTDTQYF	TGTGCCATCAGCCGGACTAGCGGGAGCGGGAGGGTCACAGATACGCAGTATTTT	TRBD2	TRBV10-3	TRBJ2-3	.
CSVEETPGDIQYF	TGCAGCGTTGAAGAGACCCCTGGCGACATTCAGTACTTC	.	TRBV29-1	TRBJ2-4	few
CASSPGGGLAKNIQYF	TGTGCCAGCAGCCCCGGGGGCGGGCTAGCCAAAAACATTCAGTACTTC	.	TRBV27	TRBJ2-4	.
CATSDRGRPDTQYF	TGTGCCACCAGTGACAGGGGGAGACCAGATACGCAGTATTTT	TRBD1	TRBV24-1	TRBJ2-3	few